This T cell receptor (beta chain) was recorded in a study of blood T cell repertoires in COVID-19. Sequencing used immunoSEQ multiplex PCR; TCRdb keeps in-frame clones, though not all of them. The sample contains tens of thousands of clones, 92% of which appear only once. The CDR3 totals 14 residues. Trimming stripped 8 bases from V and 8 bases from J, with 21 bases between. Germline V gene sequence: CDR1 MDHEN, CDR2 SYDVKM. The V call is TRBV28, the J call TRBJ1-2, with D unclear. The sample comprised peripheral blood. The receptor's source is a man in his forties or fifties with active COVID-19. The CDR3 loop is CASRKAGEEGGYTF. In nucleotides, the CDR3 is TGTGCCAGCCGTAAGGCCGGGGAAGAAGGGGGCTACACCTTC.